This T cell receptor (beta chain) originates from a study of T-cell reconstitution after alpha-beta-depleted transplantation in children. Study results and caveats: Diversity of TCRbeta at day 60 was high in some patients, arising from surviving recipient T cells and thymic progenitors.

This CDR3 has 15 residues. Trimming removed 1 base at V and 5 bases at J, with 14 bases between. Germline-derived CDR1 and CDR2 are DFQATT and SNEGSKA (reference sequence). Details on this clonotype: Its target is not known.

Molecular barcoding with unique molecular identifiers was used for the TCRbeta library. TCRdb re-called the PCR reads through MiXCR, storing one row per CDR3 protein. Counted here are about 90,000 distinct CDR3 sequences, less than 20% occurring once; the ten biggest clones make up 15% to 20%. The sample was PBMCs, mostly from graft donor cells, taken 180 days after TCRalphabeta/CD19-depleted stem cell transplant. The source is a male patient between 2 and 15 years old who had a stem cell transplant for acute lymphoblastic leukemia, so the T cells may come from the graft donor. The chain recombines TRBV20-1 with TRBJ2-2; TRBD2 is a possible D gene (6 bases). CDR3 bases: TGCAGTGCTAGAGCGACGACTAGTGGGACCGGGGAGCTGTTTTTT. Protein: CSARATTSGTGELFF.